This T cell receptor beta chain is drawn from a study of T cell repertoires and leukemia-associated antigens. TCRdb called the 5' RACE reads again in MiXCR, with one record for every CDR3 protein. The table records 10,000 to 13,000 distinct CDR3 sequences, roughly 43% of them present only once. This clonotype appeared many times. Its antigen is currently unknown. Germline V gene lookup returns CDR1 LGHNA and CDR2 YSLEER. CDR3 size: 18 residues. V was clipped by 0 bases and J by 4 bases; unmatched bases: 11. The rearrangement links TRBV4-3 to TRBJ2-3; TRBD2 matches 9 bases. The sequence was obtained from a female donor in good health. Material for sequencing was CD3+ T cells sorted from blood and cultured. Here the CDR3 reads CASSQDLFLAGLADTQYF. The CDR3 region has the DNA TGCGCCAGCAGCCAAGATCTGTTTCTAGCGGGACTCGCAGATACGCAGTATTTT.